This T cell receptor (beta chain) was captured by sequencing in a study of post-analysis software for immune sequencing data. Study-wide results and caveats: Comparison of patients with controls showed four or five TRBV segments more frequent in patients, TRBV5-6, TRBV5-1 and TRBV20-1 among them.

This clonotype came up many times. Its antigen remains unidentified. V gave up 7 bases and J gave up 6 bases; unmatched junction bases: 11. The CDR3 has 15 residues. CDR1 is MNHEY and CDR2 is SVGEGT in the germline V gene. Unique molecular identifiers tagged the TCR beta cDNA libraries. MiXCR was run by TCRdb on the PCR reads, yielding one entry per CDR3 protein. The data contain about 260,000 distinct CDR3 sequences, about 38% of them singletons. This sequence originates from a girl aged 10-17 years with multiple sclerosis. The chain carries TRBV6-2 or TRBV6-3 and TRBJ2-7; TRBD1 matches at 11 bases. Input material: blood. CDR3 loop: CASTSVGQGASEQYF. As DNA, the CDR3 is TGTGCCAGCACTTCCGTCGGACAGGGGGCTTCCGAGCAGTACTTC.